A selection of T cell receptor beta chains follows, all from one sample in a study of blood T cell dynamics during melanoma immunotherapy. Assay used: immunoSEQ multiplex PCR; TCRdb lists only in-frame clones, some missing. Among about 8,500 clones listed, roughly 80% were seen once. Sequenced material: blood, taken from a patient treated with checkpoint blockade. The receptors here all came from a human donor with melanoma. Both conserved end residues are part of each CDR3. Each record gives: J gene, V gene, clone size, D gene, CDR3 protein, CDR3 DNA. A D gene is named only where the DNA matches it firmly. Clone size is stated in some rows and not others, as once, few, many or a class when expanded.

j_call: TRBJ2-2; v_call: TRBV27; clone_size: .; d_call: .; cdr3_aa: CASSFSWVNTGELFF; cdr3_nt: TGTGCCAGCAGTTTCTCTTGGGTGAACACCGGGGAGCTGTTTTTT
j_call: TRBJ1-5; v_call: TRBV28; clone_size: .; d_call: .; cdr3_aa: CASSPGGSNQPQHF; cdr3_nt: TGTGCCAGCAGCCCCGGGGGTAGCAATCAGCCCCAGCATTTT
j_call: TRBJ1-5; v_call: TRBV10-2; clone_size: .; d_call: .; cdr3_aa: CASQPTGLNQPQHF; cdr3_nt: TGCGCCAGTCAACCGACAGGTCTAAATCAGCCCCAGCATTTT
j_call: TRBJ1-6; v_call: TRBV28; clone_size: .; d_call: .; cdr3_aa: CASTPVGSYNSPLHF; cdr3_nt: TGTGCCAGCACTCCAGTGGGCTCCTATAATTCACCCCTCCACTTT
j_call: TRBJ1-6; v_call: TRBV6-1; clone_size: few; d_call: .; cdr3_aa: CASSEAETASNSPLHF; cdr3_nt: TGTGCCAGCAGTGAAGCGGAGACTGCTTCAAATTCACCCCTCCACTTT
j_call: TRBJ1-2; v_call: TRBV28; clone_size: .; d_call: .; cdr3_aa: CASSLGDRGYTF; cdr3_nt: TGTGCCAGCAGCTTAGGCGACCGAGGCTACACCTTC
j_call: TRBJ2-5; v_call: TRBV4-3; clone_size: .; d_call: .; cdr3_aa: CASSQDRETQYF; cdr3_nt: TGCGCCAGCAGCCAAGATCGGGAGACCCAGTACTTC
j_call: TRBJ2-3; v_call: TRBV7-9; clone_size: .; d_call: TRBD2; cdr3_aa: CASSRLAGGSNTQYF; cdr3_nt: TGTGCCAGCAGCAGACTAGCGGGGGGGAGTAATACGCAGTATTTT
j_call: TRBJ1-6; v_call: TRBV10-3; clone_size: .; d_call: .; cdr3_aa: CAISEEGVDSPLHF; cdr3_nt: TGTGCCATCAGTGAGGAGGGGGTGGATTCACCCCTCCACTTT
j_call: TRBJ1-4; v_call: TRBV28; clone_size: .; d_call: .; cdr3_aa: CASRGAVEKLFF; cdr3_nt: TGTGCCAGCAGGGGGGCCGTTGAAAAACTGTTTTTT
j_call: TRBJ2-2; v_call: TRBV27; clone_size: .; d_call: TRBD1; cdr3_aa: CASSLSRTGPRELFF; cdr3_nt: TGTGCCAGCAGTTTATCCCGGACAGGACCTCGGGAGCTGTTTTTT
j_call: TRBJ2-1; v_call: TRBV7-8; clone_size: once; d_call: .; cdr3_aa: CASSQGTSGEQFF; cdr3_nt: TGTGCCAGCAGCCAGGGGACTTCCGGTGAGCAGTTCTTC
j_call: TRBJ2-5; v_call: TRBV9; clone_size: .; d_call: .; cdr3_aa: CASSETLDSVETQYF; cdr3_nt: TGTGCCAGCAGCGAGACCCTCGACAGTGTGGAGACCCAGTACTTC
j_call: TRBJ2-3; v_call: TRBV7-9; clone_size: .; d_call: TRBD2; cdr3_aa: CASRSAAGTDTQYF; cdr3_nt: TGTGCCAGCAGATCCGCAGCGGGAACAGATACGCAGTATTTT
j_call: TRBJ2-1; v_call: TRBV5-1; clone_size: .; d_call: .; cdr3_aa: CASSLSELYNEQFF; cdr3_nt: TGCGCCAGCAGCTTGAGTGAGCTCTACAATGAGCAGTTCTTC
j_call: TRBJ1-4; v_call: TRBV5-8; clone_size: .; d_call: TRBD1; cdr3_aa: CASSPGTANEKLFF; cdr3_nt: TGTGCCAGCAGCCCCGGGACAGCGAATGAAAAACTGTTTTTT
j_call: TRBJ2-1; v_call: TRBV6-5; clone_size: .; d_call: TRBD2; cdr3_aa: CASRAGGPYNEQFF; cdr3_nt: TGTGCCAGCAGGGCGGGGGGACCATACAATGAGCAGTTCTTC
j_call: TRBJ2-6; v_call: TRBV7-9; clone_size: .; d_call: TRBD1; cdr3_aa: CASSLGQGAGANVLTF; cdr3_nt: TGTGCCAGCAGCTTAGGACAGGGGGCTGGGGCCAACGTCCTGACTTTC
j_call: TRBJ1-1; v_call: TRBV4-1; clone_size: .; d_call: .; cdr3_aa: CASSQQVLGTEAFF; cdr3_nt: TGCGCCAGCAGCCAACAGGTCCTGGGGACTGAAGCTTTCTTT
j_call: TRBJ2-7; v_call: TRBV27; clone_size: once; d_call: TRBD1; cdr3_aa: CASSLTGYYEQYF; cdr3_nt: TGTGCCAGCAGTTTGACAGGGTACTACGAGCAGTACTTC
j_call: TRBJ2-5; v_call: TRBV5-1; clone_size: .; d_call: TRBD1; cdr3_aa: CASSLASGGAGETQYF; cdr3_nt: TGCGCCAGCAGCTTGGCCTCAGGGGGCGCGGGGGAGACCCAGTACTTC
j_call: TRBJ2-5; v_call: TRBV11-2; clone_size: .; d_call: TRBD2; cdr3_aa: CASSLKGRGLKETQYF; cdr3_nt: TGTGCCAGCAGCTTGAAGGGGAGGGGACTAAAAGAGACCCAGTACTTC
j_call: TRBJ1-2; v_call: TRBV7-9; clone_size: .; d_call: .; cdr3_aa: CASSLAGTTLLNYGYTF; cdr3_nt: TGTGCCAGCAGCTTAGCCGGGACCACCCTTTTAAACTATGGCTACACCTTC
j_call: TRBJ1-4; v_call: TRBV25-1; clone_size: .; d_call: TRBD1; cdr3_aa: CASSGGQGLVRPNEKLFF; cdr3_nt: TGTGCCAGCAGTGGAGGACAGGGGTTAGTTCGGCCTAATGAAAAACTGTTTTTT
j_call: TRBJ2-5; v_call: TRBV7-9; clone_size: .; d_call: .; cdr3_aa: CASRRQQQETQYF; cdr3_nt: TGTGCCAGCAGGCGACAACAACAAGAGACCCAGTACTTC
j_call: TRBJ2-6; v_call: TRBV18; clone_size: .; d_call: TRBD1; cdr3_aa: CASSTGTGGIGANVLTF; cdr3_nt: TGTGCCAGCTCAACCGGGACAGGGGGAATTGGGGCCAACGTCCTGACTTTC
j_call: TRBJ2-1; v_call: TRBV6-6; clone_size: .; d_call: .; cdr3_aa: CASRRSDHNEQFF; cdr3_nt: TGTGCCAGTCGGAGGTCGGACCACAATGAGCAGTTCTTC
j_call: TRBJ2-1; v_call: TRBV10-2; clone_size: .; d_call: TRBD2; cdr3_aa: CASKGLATNNEQFF; cdr3_nt: TGCGCCAGCAAAGGACTAGCGACTAACAATGAGCAGTTCTTC
j_call: TRBJ2-1; v_call: TRBV9; clone_size: .; d_call: TRBD1; cdr3_aa: CASSVGQGAYNEQFF; cdr3_nt: TGTGCCAGCAGCGTCGGACAGGGGGCTTACAATGAGCAGTTCTTC
j_call: TRBJ2-5; v_call: TRBV9; clone_size: .; d_call: .; cdr3_aa: CASSAPVGAQYF; cdr3_nt: TGTGCCAGCAGCGCCCCTGTAGGGGCCCAGTACTTC
j_call: TRBJ1-6; v_call: TRBV2; clone_size: .; d_call: TRBD1; cdr3_aa: CASRPPLRDSNSPLHF; cdr3_nt: TGTGCCAGCAGACCCCCACTCCGGGACAGCAATTCACCCCTCCACTTT
j_call: TRBJ2-5; v_call: TRBV11-3; clone_size: .; d_call: .; cdr3_aa: CASSHDRSSETQYF; cdr3_nt: TGTGCCAGCAGCCATGACAGGTCGAGCGAGACCCAGTACTTC
j_call: TRBJ1-2; v_call: TRBV4-1; clone_size: .; d_call: TRBD1; cdr3_aa: CASSPGQGANYGYTF; cdr3_nt: TGCGCCAGCAGCCCAGGACAGGGAGCTAACTATGGCTACACCTTC
j_call: TRBJ2-7; v_call: TRBV13; clone_size: .; d_call: TRBD1; cdr3_aa: CASSLDRGGSYEQYF; cdr3_nt: TGTGCCAGCAGCTTGGACAGGGGGGGATCCTACGAGCAGTACTTC
j_call: TRBJ1-3; v_call: TRBV12-1; clone_size: .; d_call: .; cdr3_aa: CASSYITGSESGNTIYF; cdr3_nt: TGTGCCAGCAGCTATATTACAGGGTCAGAGAGTGGAAACACCATATATTTT
j_call: TRBJ1-6; v_call: TRBV4-1; clone_size: few; d_call: TRBD1; cdr3_aa: CASSRTGTGNSPLHF; cdr3_nt: TGCGCCAGCAGCCGGACCGGGACAGGGAATTCACCCCTCCACTTT
j_call: TRBJ2-2; v_call: TRBV16; clone_size: .; d_call: .; cdr3_aa: CASSQGQNTGELFF; cdr3_nt: TGTGCCAGCAGCCAGGGGCAAAACACCGGGGAGCTGTTTTTT
j_call: TRBJ2-2; v_call: TRBV19; clone_size: .; d_call: .; cdr3_aa: CASSIVGNTGELFF; cdr3_nt: TGTGCCAGTAGTATAGTGGGGAACACCGGGGAGCTGTTTTTT
j_call: TRBJ1-1; v_call: TRBV5-1; clone_size: .; d_call: .; cdr3_aa: CASSLGGRGITEAFF; cdr3_nt: TGCGCCAGCAGCTTGGGGGGTCGGGGTATCACTGAAGCTTTCTTT
j_call: TRBJ1-5; v_call: TRBV4-1; clone_size: .; d_call: .; cdr3_aa: CASRPTAVGDQPQHF; cdr3_nt: TGCGCCAGCAGGCCCACAGCCGTCGGGGATCAGCCCCAGCATTTT
j_call: TRBJ2-3; v_call: TRBV2; clone_size: .; d_call: .; cdr3_aa: CASSAQTDTQYF; cdr3_nt: TGTGCCAGCAGTGCCCAGACAGATACGCAGTATTTT
j_call: TRBJ2-2; v_call: TRBV4-1; clone_size: few; d_call: TRBD2; cdr3_aa: CATRGGNTGELFF; cdr3_nt: TGCGCCACCCGGGGGGGCAACACCGGGGAGCTGTTTTTT
j_call: TRBJ2-3; v_call: TRBV7-6; clone_size: once; d_call: .; cdr3_aa: CASSPNQAGALDTQYF; cdr3_nt: TGTGCCAGCAGCCCGAACCAGGCCGGGGCACTGGATACGCAGTATTTT
j_call: TRBJ2-2; v_call: TRBV29-1; clone_size: .; d_call: .; cdr3_aa: CSASVGPANTGELFF; cdr3_nt: TGCAGCGCCTCGGTCGGCCCGGCGAACACCGGGGAGCTGTTTTTT
j_call: TRBJ1-5; v_call: TRBV10-3; clone_size: .; d_call: .; cdr3_aa: CAIKSGGTDQPQHF; cdr3_nt: TGTGCCATCAAGAGTGGGGGGACGGATCAGCCCCAGCATTTT
j_call: TRBJ2-5; v_call: TRBV20-1; clone_size: .; d_call: .; cdr3_aa: CSASKSETQYF; cdr3_nt: TGCAGTGCTAGCAAGTCAGAGACCCAGTACTTC
j_call: TRBJ2-1; v_call: TRBV27; clone_size: .; d_call: .; cdr3_aa: CASSFEARFNEQFF; cdr3_nt: TGTGCCAGCAGTTTTGAGGCCAGGTTCAATGAGCAGTTCTTC
j_call: TRBJ1-2; v_call: TRBV15; clone_size: once; d_call: .; cdr3_aa: CATSSGRYGYTF; cdr3_nt: TGTGCCACCAGCAGCGGACGGTATGGCTACACCTTC
j_call: TRBJ1-4; v_call: TRBV4-1; clone_size: .; d_call: .; cdr3_aa: CASSRSLGKLFF; cdr3_nt: TGCGCCAGCAGCCGGAGCTTGGGAAAACTGTTTTTT
j_call: TRBJ2-3; v_call: TRBV5-4; clone_size: .; d_call: TRBD1; cdr3_aa: CASSGGQGLTDTQYF; cdr3_nt: TGTGCCAGCAGCGGTGGACAGGGGCTCACAGATACGCAGTATTTT